The T cell receptor (beta chain) described here comes from a study of blood T cell repertoires in COVID-19 (dated by TCRdb to 2020 to 2022). For the wider study: Collaborator samples came from the United States, Italy and Spain and covered acute and convalescent phases of COVID-19. The material from the prospective study consisted of cDNA or gDNA derived from T cells, B-cell-depleted T cells, or PBMCs. The dataset comprised deeply sampled blood TCRbeta repertoires from subjects exposed to, actively infected with, or recovered from COVID-19. The repertoires were made available in a free public database intended to serve as a resource for research on the immune response to SARS-CoV-2. Samples were obtained from the ongoing ImmuneRACE study (first 160 participants) and from 1,254 subjects provided by 6 global collaborators. The sample metadata nearly always contained a de-identified subject ID, COVID-19 status, age in years and sex. Where available, HLA class I and class II types were obtained from metadata supplied by the sample provider rather than from assay-based typing. Broader findings and caveats from the paper: The amount of clinical and demographic metadata varied by source and participant and was provided uncurated.

The collaborating institutions used their own protocols to collect whole blood in K2EDTA tubes. For TCRbeta analysis, collaborators shipped samples in one of three forms: frozen whole blood, isolated PBMCs, or DNA extracted from either of those sample types. Concerning this clone itself: Its antigen is still unknown. Within one base of it there is no much larger clone, and no base qualities were kept.

The immunoSEQ Assay, a bias-controlled multiplex PCR, was used to amplify TCRbeta CDR3 regions from genomic DNA. Processing in the source paper ran as follows. The number of nucleated cells in each sample was estimated by amplification of reference gene primers within the assay. To quantify the absolute abundance of each unique TCRbeta CDR3 rearrangement, sequence reads were collapsed and filtered. For each sample, productive Simpson clonality was calculated by taking the square root of Simpson's diversity index across productive rearrangements. This immuneACCESS table, as held by TCRdb, lists in-frame sequences with V and J called but not all clones. Of the missing ones, under half trace to an unresolved V gene in checked studies; the others have no known cause. V and J calls and clone size follow that table, whereas D and trimming were derived from the DNA. A total of fewer than 90,000 clones appear in this sample, roughly 96% of them only once. The ten largest clones add up to roughly 4% of the sample.

Including the terminal cysteine and phenylalanine, the CDR3 comprises 14 residues. The DNA shown is the 42-base CDR3, in frame from base 1. In the germline V gene, CDR1 corresponds to SGHRS and CDR2 to YFSETQ. The trim is 2 bases for V and 3 bases for J, with a gap of 9 bases between the germline ends. The sequence came from a human donor with active COVID-19. The donor label of this sample is uncertain. The sample was peripheral blood. The chain couples TRBV5-1 to TRBJ1-5; no confident D gene assignment can be made. The CDR3 loop reads CASSFGQANQPQHF. DNA sequence: TGCGCCAGCAGCTTTGGGCAGGCCAATCAGCCCCAGCATTTT.